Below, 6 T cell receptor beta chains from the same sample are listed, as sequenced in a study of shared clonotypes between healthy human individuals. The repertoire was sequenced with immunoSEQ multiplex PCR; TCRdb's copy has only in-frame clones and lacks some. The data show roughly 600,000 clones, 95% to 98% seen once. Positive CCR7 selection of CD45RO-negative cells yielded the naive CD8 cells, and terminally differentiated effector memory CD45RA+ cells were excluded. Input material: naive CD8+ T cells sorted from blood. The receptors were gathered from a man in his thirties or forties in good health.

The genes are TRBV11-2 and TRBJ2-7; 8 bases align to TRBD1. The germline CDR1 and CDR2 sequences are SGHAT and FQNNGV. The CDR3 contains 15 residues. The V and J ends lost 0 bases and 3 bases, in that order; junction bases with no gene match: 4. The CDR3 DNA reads TGTGCCAGCAGCTTAGAGACAGGGGTTAACTACGAGCAGTACTTC. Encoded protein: CASSLETGVNYEQYF.

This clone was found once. This chain's CDR3 is CASSLGGGRETQYF. CDR3 nucleotides: TGTGCCAGCAGTTTAGGTGGCGGGAGGGAGACCCAGTACTTC. This chain uses TRBV27 with TRBJ2-5; TRBD2 matches at 8 bases. Germline-derived CDR1 and CDR2 are MNHEY and SMNVEV (reference sequence). The CDR3 totals 14 residues. V lost 2 bases, J lost 5 bases, and 4 bases stayed unmatched.

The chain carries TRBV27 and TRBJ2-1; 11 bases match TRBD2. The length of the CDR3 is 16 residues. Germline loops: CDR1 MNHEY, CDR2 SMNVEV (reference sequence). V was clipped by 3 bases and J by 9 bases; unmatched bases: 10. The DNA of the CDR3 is TGTGCCAGCAGTTTCGACACTAGCGGGAGCTCGATTGAGCAGTTCTTC. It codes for CASSFDTSGSSIEQFF.

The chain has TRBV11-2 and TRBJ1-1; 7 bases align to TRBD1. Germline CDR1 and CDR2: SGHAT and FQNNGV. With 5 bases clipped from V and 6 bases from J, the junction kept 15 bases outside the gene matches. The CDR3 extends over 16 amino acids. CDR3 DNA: TGTGCCAGCAGCCCTTCCAGGGGGTATACGGGACCTGAAGCTTTCTTT. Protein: CASSPSRGYTGPEAFF.

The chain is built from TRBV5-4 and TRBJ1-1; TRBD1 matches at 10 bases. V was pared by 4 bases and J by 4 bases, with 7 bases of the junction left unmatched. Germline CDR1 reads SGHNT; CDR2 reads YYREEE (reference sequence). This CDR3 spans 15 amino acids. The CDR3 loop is CASSPETGGGTEAFF. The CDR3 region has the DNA TGTGCCAGCAGCCCGGAGACAGGGGGCGGCACTGAAGCTTTCTTT.

CDR3 DNA: TGCGCCAGCTCTGGACTGCCCAGTTACGAGCAGTACTTC. This sequence encodes CASSGLPSYEQYF. V usage is TRBV10-1 and J usage is TRBJ2-7; tentatively, D is TRBD2 (5 bases). V was shortened by 8 bases and J by 4 bases, with 15 bases between the two germline ends. The CDR3 extends over 13 amino acids. The germline CDR1 and CDR2 sequences are WNHNN and SYGVQD (reference sequence).